This entry lists 3 T cell receptor beta chains sequenced from one sample in a study of response to subunit inactivated influenza vaccine. TCRdb analysed the RT-PCR reads with MiXCR anew, one entry per CDR3 protein. The sample contains 600,000 to 850,000 distinct CDR3 sequences, around 15% of which appear only once. Source: PBMCs from blood, taken less than 15 days before vaccination. The receptors stem from a man aged 50 to 59 who received an inactivated influenza vaccine.

The chain couples TRBV6-7 to TRBJ1-1; no definite D call. TRBV6-7 qualifies as an ORF whose function is uncertain. Trimming removed 8 bases from V and 3 bases from J, with 10 bases in between. CDR3 length: 12 amino acids. CDR3 sequence (DNA): TGTGCCAGCGCTGGCGGGGACACTGAAGCTTTCTTT. Translating gives CASAGGDTEAFF.

The chain couples TRBV20-1 to TRBJ1-4; 8 bases map to TRBD1. This CDR3 region has 13 residues. V lost 0 bases to trimming and J lost 11 bases; unmatched junction nucleotides: 5. CDR1 and CDR2 (germline): DFQATT, SNEGSKA (reference sequence). The CDR3 spells CSARDQGAPKLFF. As DNA, the CDR3 is TGCAGTGCTAGAGATCAGGGGGCGCCGAAACTGTTTTTT.

This clonotype showed up just a few times. V usage is TRBV29-1 and J usage is TRBJ2-5, with D possibly being TRBD1 (6 bases). The V end was cut by 8 bases, the J end by 5 bases, with 18 bases between. The germline V gene encodes CDR1 SQVTM and CDR2 ANQGSEA. This CDR3 is 13 amino acids long. CDR3 sequence: CSFRAPGVETQYF. The CDR3 DNA reads TGCAGCTTCCGGGCCCCAGGGGTGGAGACCCAGTACTTC.